The 22 T cell receptor beta chains below all came from one sample that was sequenced in a study of T cell responses to AZD1222 COVID-19 vaccine. The data were produced by immunoSEQ multiplex PCR, yet TCRdb's version contains in-frame clones alone and is incomplete. The sample lists 120,000 or so clones; more than 80% were seen once. The material was peripheral blood, obtained on day 0 of AZD1222 vaccination. These receptors were taken from an adult in good health.

V gene TRBV2 combines with J gene TRBJ1-3, with TRBD1 matching 7 bases. The germline CDR1 and CDR2 sequences are SNHLY and FYNNEI. The J segment lost 4 bases and the V segment lost 6 bases, leaving 6 bases of the junction unmatched. This CDR3 spans 14 amino acids. CDR3 sequence reads: CASRGTGVGNTIYF. In DNA, the CDR3 is TGTGCCAGCAGGGGAACAGGGGTCGGAAACACCATATATTTT. Looking up the rest from reference TRBV2 and TRBJ1-3 gives the full variable domain: EPEVTQTPSHQVTQMGQEVILRCVPISNHLYFYWYRQILGQKVEFLVSFYNNEISEKSEIFDDQFSVERPDGSNFTLKIRSTKLEDSAMYFCASRGTGVGNTIYFGEGSWLTVV.

This rearrangement joins TRBV10-3 to TRBJ1-5; maybe TRBD1 (5 bases). Germline values: CDR1 ENHRY, CDR2 SYGVKD. Trimming removed 8 bases from V and 1 base from J, with 9 bases in between. The CDR3 is 13 residues long. The CDR3 region is CAISKGSNQPQHF. CDR3 coding DNA: TGTGCCATCTCGAAGGGGAGCAATCAGCCCCAGCATTTT.

The gene calls are TRBV11-2 and TRBJ1-5; D gene ambiguous. Germline V gives CDR1 SGHAT, CDR2 FQNNGV. V lost 8 bases to trimming and J lost 2 bases, with 25 bases between them. CDR3 size: 18 residues. CDR3 DNA: TGTGCCAGCTGGACCCCCGGAATCGCGGAGAATGGCAATCAGCCCCAGCATTTT. Translation: CASWTPGIAENGNQPQHF.

The V call is TRBV30, the J call TRBJ1-3; the D is unclear. CDR1 is GTSNPN and CDR2 is SVGIG in the germline V gene (reference sequence). V was trimmed by 7 bases and J by 2 bases, leaving 12 bases between them. This CDR3 has 13 residues. The DNA for the CDR3 is TGTGCCTTCGGGGTGGGCACTGGAAACACCATATATTTT. This sequence encodes CAFGVGTGNTIYF.

This clone appeared a single time. V is TRBV5-5 and J is TRBJ2-2; D unresolved. V lost 6 bases and J lost 7, with 19 bases in between. The CDR3 consists of 15 residues. Germline V gene lookup returns CDR1 SGHKS and CDR2 YYEKEE (reference sequence). The CDR3, as DNA: TGTGCCAGCACCCCCCAGGTGGGCTTAGGCGGGGAGCTGTTTTTT. It yields the protein CASTPQVGLGGELFF.

This chain connects TRBV11-2 to TRBJ1-4; D unresolved. Germline V gene sequence: CDR1 SGHAT, CDR2 FQNNGV. Between the trimmed V and J ends, which lost 6 bases and 7 bases, there was a span of 12 bases. The CDR3 loop spans 13 amino acids. CDR3 DNA sequence: TGTGCCAGCAGGTATGGAGGTGGTGAAAAACTGTTTTTT. It codes for CASRYGGGEKLFF.

This chain connects TRBV7-9 to TRBJ2-5, with a tentative D call TRBD2 (5 bases). The CDR3 covers 19 residues. V lost 3 bases and J lost 2, with 25 bases in between. Germline CDR1 and CDR2: SEHNR and FQNEAQ (reference sequence). The CDR3 nucleotides are TGTGCCAGCAGCTTTCCCTCCGGTCGGGCTGGAGGAATACAAGAGACCCAGTACTTC. It yields the protein CASSFPSGRAGGIQETQYF.

This clone has a single count. The chain combines TRBV6-5 with TRBJ2-7; 8 bases agree with TRBD1. CDR1 and CDR2 (germline): MNHEY, SVGAGI. This CDR3 has 14 amino acids. The V and J ends lost 4 bases and 2 bases, in that order; junction bases with no gene match: 4. The CDR3 spells CASSSTDRAYEQYF. CDR3 nucleotides: TGTGCCAGCAGTTCGACGGACAGGGCCTACGAGCAGTACTTC.

This CDR3 is CASSVGTGGLGGELFF. DNA of the CDR3: TGTGCCAGCAGCGTAGGGACAGGGGGCTTGGGCGGGGAGCTGTTTTTT. This chain links TRBV9 with TRBJ2-2, with 11 bases lining up with TRBD1. CDR1 SGDLS and CDR2 YYNGEE come from the germline V gene. V trimming: 0 bases; J trimming: 7 bases; junction bases outside the gene matches: 5. The CDR3 sequence is 16 residues long.

This clone has just a few counts. This chain uses TRBV6-2 or TRBV6-3 with TRBJ1-2; D is ambiguous. The CDR3 is 13 amino acids. The V gene lost 2 bases and the J gene lost 1 base, with 5 bases spanning the gap. In germline, CDR1 is MNHEY, CDR2 SVGEGT. The CDR3 nucleotides read TGTGCCAGCAGTTACGGTGTTAACTATGGCTACACCTTC. This codes for CASSYGVNYGYTF.

This chain joins TRBV6-5 and TRBJ1-5; D call uncertain. CDR3 length: 14 amino acids. CDR1 MNHEY and CDR2 SVGAGI come from the germline V gene. V was trimmed by 2 bases and J by 7 bases, leaving 12 bases between them. Here the CDR3 DNA reads TGTGCCAGCAGTTACCGTCGACAATCACAGCCCCAGCATTTT. Protein sequence: CASSYRRQSQPQHF.

This chain links TRBV2 with TRBJ2-1, with TRBD1 matching over 7 bases. The CDR3 runs 15 residues. CDR1 SNHLY and CDR2 FYNNEI come from the germline V gene. V was pared by 11 bases and J by 9 bases, with 19 bases of the junction left unmatched. The CDR3 DNA reads as TGTGCCGGAGCTCCGGGACAGCTCGTTGGAGGTGAGCAGTTCTTC. Translating gives CAGAPGQLVGGEQFF.

This chain uses TRBV2 with TRBJ2-1; 11 bases align to TRBD2. Unmatched junction bases numbered 10, after V lost 7 bases and J lost 2 bases. Germline values: CDR1 SNHLY, CDR2 FYNNEI. This CDR3 spans 17 amino acids. This CDR3 is CASMSLAGGSTYNEQFF. The CDR3 DNA sequence: TGTGCCAGCATGTCTTTAGCGGGAGGGTCAACCTACAATGAGCAGTTCTTC.

In DNA, the CDR3 is TGTGCCAGCAGCTTGGGGGTGCGACTAGCGGAAAAATACGAGCAGTACTTC. This codes for CASSLGVRLAEKYEQYF. This sequence joins TRBV5-5 and TRBJ2-7, with 9 bases fitting TRBD2. Germline V gene data show CDR1 as SGHKS and CDR2 as YYEKEE (reference sequence). This CDR3 region has 17 residues. J gave up 4 bases and V 0 bases, and 11 bases lay outside the gene matches. The full variable domain, with the rest looked up from reference TRBV5-5 and TRBJ2-7, is DAGVTQSPTHLIKTRGQQVTLRCSPISGHKSVSWYQQVLGQGPQFIFQYYEKEERGRGNFPDRFSARQFPNYSSELNVNALLLGDSALYLCASSLGVRLAEKYEQYFGPGTRLTVT.

V is TRBV28 and J is TRBJ1-1; no definite D call. The V and J ends lost 0 bases and 7 bases respectively, with 3 bases between them. Germline V gene data show CDR1 as MDHEN and CDR2 as SYDVKM. There are 11 residues in the CDR3. This CDR3 reads CASSLWGEAFF. The CDR3 DNA reads TGTGCCAGCAGTTTATGGGGTGAAGCTTTCTTT.

The chain couples TRBV27 to TRBJ2-3; TRBD1 matches at 7 bases. Germline V lookup: CDR1 MNHEY, CDR2 SMNVEV (reference sequence). CDR3 length equals 16 residues. J lost 0 bases, V lost 6 bases, and 9 bases had no gene match. CDR3 bases: TGTGCCAGCAGACGTGACAGGGCCCCTAGCACAGATACGCAGTATTTT. Its translation is CASRRDRAPSTDTQYF.

The gene calls are TRBV7-6 and TRBJ1-5; tentative D call: TRBD1 (5 bases). There are 15 residues in the CDR3. Looked up from germline, CDR1 is SGHVS and CDR2 is FNYEAQ. Trimming took off 8 bases at V and 0 bases at J, with 14 bases between the two ends. CDR3 region: CASGRDGNSNQPQHF. CDR3 DNA sequence: TGTGCCAGCGGCAGGGATGGGAATAGCAATCAGCCCCAGCATTTT.

V gene TRBV27 combines with J gene TRBJ2-5, with D possibly matching TRBD1 (6 bases). Trimming removed 6 bases from V and 5 bases from J, with 16 bases in between. The germline gives CDR1 MNHEY, CDR2 SMNVEV (reference sequence). The CDR3 covers 14 residues. CDR3 DNA: TGTGCCAGCAGGAACAATACAGGGCGGGAGACCCAGTACTTC. It encodes CASRNNTGRETQYF.

J is TRBJ2-3 and V is TRBV7-3, with a possible D match to TRBD2 (5 bases). There are 16 residues in the CDR3. The germline V gene has CDR1 SGHTA and CDR2 FQGTGA. V was shortened by 4 bases and J by 2 bases, with 16 bases between the two germline ends. The CDR3 nucleotides read TGTGCCAGCAGCTCTGGACTTATTATACCCACAGATACGCAGTATTTT. Amino acid sequence: CASSSGLIIPTDTQYF.

The rearrangement joins TRBV9 to TRBJ2-1, with D perhaps matching TRBD2 (6 bases). The CDR3 totals 15 residues. Germline lookup yields CDR1 SGDLS and CDR2 YYNGEE. V was shortened by 3 bases and J by 4 bases, with 14 bases between the two germline ends. In DNA, the CDR3 is TGTGCCAGCAGCGCGGGGACTGGGAGTTACAATGAGCAGTTCTTC. This encodes CASSAGTGSYNEQFF.

The chain has TRBV11-2 and TRBJ1-5; 9 nucleotides agree with TRBD1. CDR3 length: 15 residues. V shed 5 bases and J 6 bases; nucleotides not matched to a gene: 8. CDR1 SGHAT and CDR2 FQNNGV come from the germline V gene. CDR3 in DNA: TGTGCCAGCAGCCCCGGGACAGGGTCAGGTCAGCCCCAGCATTTT. This codes for CASSPGTGSGQPQHF. Full variable domain (remainder filled in from reference TRBV11-2 and TRBJ1-5): EAGVAQSPRYKIIEKRQSVAFWCNPISGHATLYWYQQILGQGPKLLIQFQNNGVVDDSQLPKDRFSAERLKGVDSTLKIQPAKLEDSAVYLCASSPGTGSGQPQHFGDGTRLSIL.

The rearrangement links TRBV3-1 (or the pseudogene TRBV3-2) to TRBJ2-5; 11 bases line up with TRBD1. Losses at the gene ends were 1 base for V and 2 bases for J; bases not matched to a gene: 6. CDR3 length: 17 residues. The germline V gene has CDR1 LGHDT and CDR2 YNNKEL (reference sequence). The CDR3 spells CASSQVGGQGVQETQYF. CDR3 DNA: TGTGCCAGCAGCCAAGTTGGGGGACAGGGGGTTCAAGAGACCCAGTACTTC.